This T cell receptor (beta chain) was observed in a study of cytomegalovirus exposure and HLA in healthy donors (dated by TCRdb to the late 2010s). Some background on the complete study: An earlier analysis of 550 to 700 of the donors reported 250 to 300 Gb of sequence data and 100 million to 130 million unique TCR beta sequences from about 179 million T cells. The study combined high-throughput TCR immunosequencing, statistical association of individual TCRs with disease status, and machine learning to predict cytomegalovirus infection status. Along with the roughly 700-subject first cohort, a separate validation cohort of around 110 different subjects was used. Both class I and class II loci were covered by HLA typing, at four-digit resolution. The study aimed to test whether signatures of past pathogen exposure could be identified by cataloging public T cell receptors. Genome-wide SNP genotypes for about 55% of the roughly 670 donors were used in a later genetic analysis, which treated that subset as a discovery cohort. Four to six DR-DQ haplotypes were handled as single units for association and clustering, since linkage in the cohort was strong. Among almost 400 genotyped donors of the cohort, an average of around 240,000 unique TCR beta nucleotide sequences were sequenced per donor, around a sixth of them non-productive. Using immunosequencing, the study profiled T cell repertoires from fewer than 850 subjects and related those repertoires to cytomegalovirus serostatus. Of the 300 to 500 genotyped donors, 65% to 90% were placed in the genetic ancestry cluster associated with self-reported Caucasian donors. All discovery cohort repertoires had been generated using a single sequencing platform. Rather than drawing on any new phenotypic data, the later analysis identified candidate immune exposures from TCR beta sequences and the way those sequences occurred across donors. A later analysis re-examined previously published TCR beta repertoires from more than 550 donors and added high-resolution HLA genotyping to investigate patterns of TCR occurrence. Typing coverage differed by locus: A, B, C, DRB1 and DQB1 were typed in roughly 620-640 donors, DQA1 in 522, DPA1 in 600 to 610, and DPB1 in approximately 450. An earlier analysis of fewer than 700 of the donors applied high-throughput TCR beta sequencing to assess whether each TCR beta V gene segment acted as functional or pseudogenic. Donor age, sex, ethnicity and CMV serostatus were compiled together with the repertoire data. Around 320 gigabases of sequencing data and 70 million to 100 million unique TCR sequences were included in an early release covering 550 to 800 HLA-typed donors.

This clone has just a few counts. Its antigen is unknown. No much larger clone is present one base from it, and per-base qualities are unavailable. The cohort comprised several hundred healthy bone marrow donors. All cohort members were sampled while nominally healthy, although unrecorded immune exposures were likely present. The donor was CMV seropositive and belonged to the group of more than 250 seropositive cohort members. A peripheral blood sample was collected from each donor, and TCR beta sequencing was performed on peripheral blood mononuclear cells. The Qiagen DNeasy Blood Extraction Kit was used to extract genomic DNA from the blood cell samples. Preparation of the library involved the immunoSEQ multiplex PCR assay. For the multiplex PCR, a mixture combining 60 forward primers for TCR Vbeta segments and 13 reverse primers for TCR Jbeta segments was used. The CDR3 region of rearranged TCR beta genes was amplified from genomic DNA with a multiplex PCR assay. The amplified TCR beta libraries were sequenced on the Illumina HiSeq System as 87-base-pair reads. On the study's bioinformatics: Across the 600 to 700 repertoires, a later analysis counted approximately 83 million unique TCR beta chains, around 11 million of which were shared by at least two donors. Raw reads were error-corrected and collapsed into unique sequences by a nearest-neighbor algorithm in which closely related sequences were merged to remove PCR and sequencing errors. To assign V, D and J gene segments, CDR3 sequences were aligned to IMGT reference sequences. Each retained sequence needed at least a six-nucleotide match to both a V gene segment and a J gene segment. Rearrangements were called productive when the CDR3 lacked stop codons and stayed in frame with V and J; all others were non-productive. Following IMGT convention, CDR3 was defined as the stretch from the second conserved V-encoded cysteine up to the conserved J-encoded phenylalanine. The earlier analysis of about 610 of the donors excluded sequences that lacked an unambiguous match to a single V gene segment. An earlier analysis of almost 600 of the donors classified V segments as functional when productive rearrangements were above 56.7% and as segregating when the standard deviation between donors was above 5%. To diagnose cytomegalovirus status from the catalog of TCR beta chain sequences, a statistical classification framework was built. A later analysis assigned V and J genes by comparing TCR nucleotide sequences with IMGT/GENE-DB human TR gene sequences. Using the TCRdist pipeline, a later analysis assigned CDR3 sequences along with most-parsimonious VDJ recombination scenarios. In a later analysis, each TCR beta chain was defined by its CDR3 amino acid sequence together with its V-gene family, and reads lacking a unique V-gene family were excluded. In a later analysis, some 600 highly shared, low-generation-probability nucleotide sequences were removed to address suspected cross-contamination and a sequencing artifact. A later analysis calculated a clonal expansion index for each public chain from normalized within-repertoire ranks of inferred template counts. In a later analysis, generation probabilities were computed using a VDJ recombination model fitted to out-of-frame rearrangements, and the results were checked against IGoR. In a later analysis, TCR-TCR, TCR-HLA and TCR-CMV co-occurrence was scored with hypergeometric tests, and a repertoire-size bias correction was applied to TCR pairs. A later analysis estimated false discovery rates by permuting HLA or CMV assignments 20 times. A later analysis grouped co-occurring TCRs with DBSCAN, adding TCRdist sequence similarity when clustering within HLA-allele-positive subsets. Repertoires with fewer than 30,000 or more than 120,000 public chains, plus five repertoires with anomalous nucleotide sharing, were excluded from co-occurrence clustering. TCRdb mirrors the immuneACCESS table, restricted to in-frame sequences. Some clones are absent from its copies; in checked studies, under half trace to an unresolved V gene, and the reason for the others is unknown. That table supplies the V and J calls and clone size; D and trimming were determined from the DNA. The sample table shows over 150,000 clones, and 65% to 85% are seen once. The ten largest account for 2.6% of the sample.

Beyond this particular receptor, the publication reports: A few of the identified cytomegalovirus-associated TCR beta chains were confirmed in vitro to be specific for cytomegalovirus antigens. The cohort was sequenced for TCR beta chains only, and without alpha or paired-chain data the features that could be detected were limited. HLA typing was unavailable for some donors at each locus, so association tests used only the typed subset. An association between a missense DCLRE1C variant and V-gene and J-gene trimming of TCR beta chains was found in a later genetic analysis and replicated in an independent cohort. Most TCR sequences were seen in very few donors, while some public TCRs were found in many individuals. In a later analysis, most CMV-associated TCR beta chains were found to appear HLA-restricted, with HLA associations seemingly driven largely by CMV exposure. In a later genetic analysis, fewer N-insertions in productive TCRs were reported among donors in an Asian-associated ancestry cluster than the 666-donor mean. A further reported finding was that TCR beta sequences accurately predicted the HLA-A and HLA-B alleles for most subjects in the first cohort. When HLA alleles, especially DR and DQ, strongly co-occurred, attributing TCR associations to individual alleles was difficult. A later analysis associated 16,951 TCR beta sequences with specific HLA alleles at a false discovery rate of 0.05. In both the original and validation cohorts, the classifier was reported to diagnose cytomegalovirus status with high specificity and sensitivity. Compared with equally common non-associated chains, HLA-associated TCR beta chains in a later analysis were more clonally expanded and had lower generation probabilities. In an earlier analysis of some 550 of the donors, most TCR beta V segments were observed in productive rearrangements about 87% or about 30% of the time, broadly matching IMGT annotations. The authors suggested that the approach could potentially be generalized to other disease states and immunological phenotypes. The earlier analysis of some 560 of the donors excluded some 15 rarely observed V segments, including chromosome 9 orphons, because counts were too low. In the study, 150 to 200 TCR beta chains were listed as associated with cytomegalovirus. Several of the top co-occurrence clusters appeared to be linked to parvovirus B19, influenza, CMV and Epstein-Barr virus, according to a later analysis. Presence/absence analyses assumed roughly uniform sequencing depth across donors, an assumption that may not hold. A group of highly shared sequence variants was considered likely to be a technical artifact of the sequencing pipeline. In a later analysis, TCR association rates were found to vary across HLA loci, with the most associated TCRs seen for DRB1 alleles and the fewest for HLA-C alleles. Linkage disequilibrium might explain the correlated functional status among segregating V segments, but an unknown experimental factor could not be ruled out. Immune exposure information for the cohort was limited to CMV serostatus.

The sample comprised PBMCs. The TCR originated in a middle-aged woman in good health and CMV-seropositive.

At the DNA level, the sequence is TGCGCCAGCAGCGCCCTACAGGGCGTAATTAGAGCAGCGGTCTACGAGCAGTACTTC. Its translation reads: CASSALQGVIRAAVYEQYF. The V and J genes are TRBV10-1 and TRBJ2-7; the D gene is possibly TRBD1, with 6 bases matching. The cysteine opens and the phenylalanine closes a CDR3 of 19 amino acids. The only DNA kept is the CDR3, 57 bases in frame from the first base. Looking up the germline V gene (reference sequence) yields CDR1 WNHNN and CDR2 SYGVQD. V sheds 6 bases and J sheds 3 bases, leaving 30 bases between their ends.